The clone carrying this TCR beta chain was observed a few times. This entry is derived from a study of response to subunit inactivated influenza vaccine. Each CDR3 protein is one row after TCRdb ran MiXCR on the RT-PCR reads. The profile covers under 200,000 distinct CDR3 sequences, with roughly 12% appearing a single time and 25% to 30% taken by the ten largest. V shed 4 bases and J 2 bases; nucleotides not matched to a gene: 7. The CDR3 is made up of 16 amino acids. These data were also filed under a second study, of T cells expressing NK-cell markers. As that report states: The authors generated TCR beta cDNA through 5'RACE template switching with UMIs.

The chain employs TRBV12-3 or TRBV12-4 and TRBJ2-1; 8 bases match TRBD2. The receptor comes from a man aged 45-60 years who received an inactivated influenza vaccine. The input for sequencing was CD8+ T cells sorted from PBMCs, taken about 13 days after vaccination. CDR3 nucleotides: TGTGCCAGCAGTTCCCCTCACGGGGGGGCCTACAATGAGCAGTTCTTC. Translating gives CASSSPHGGAYNEQFF.